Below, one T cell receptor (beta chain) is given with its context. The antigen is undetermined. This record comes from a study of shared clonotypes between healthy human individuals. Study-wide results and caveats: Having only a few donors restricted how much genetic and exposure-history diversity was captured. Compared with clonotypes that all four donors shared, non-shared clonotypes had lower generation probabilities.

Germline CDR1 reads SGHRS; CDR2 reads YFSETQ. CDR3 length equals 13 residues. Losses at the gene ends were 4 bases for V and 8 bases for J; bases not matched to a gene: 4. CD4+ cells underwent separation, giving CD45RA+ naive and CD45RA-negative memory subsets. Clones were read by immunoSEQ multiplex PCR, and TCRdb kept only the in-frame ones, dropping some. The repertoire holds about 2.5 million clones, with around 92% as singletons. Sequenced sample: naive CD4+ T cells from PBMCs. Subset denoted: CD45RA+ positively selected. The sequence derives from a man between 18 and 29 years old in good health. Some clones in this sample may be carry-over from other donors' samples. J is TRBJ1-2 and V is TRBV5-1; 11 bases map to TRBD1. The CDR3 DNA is TGCGCCAGCAGCGGCGGGACAGGGGGAGGCTACACCTTC. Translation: CASSGGTGGGYTF.